These 12 T cell receptor beta chains originate from one sample sequenced in a study of T cell repertoires in cytomegalovirus infection. Their specific antigens are unknown. TCRdb independently ran MiXCR on the reads; one entry per CDR3 protein. The table includes hundreds of thousands of distinct CDR3 sequences, roughly a third detected once. Sequenced here: cultured PBMCs, sampled from culture after CMV antigen stimulation. The receptors shown here come from a human donor in good health (CMV status not recorded). Some clones in this sample may be carry-over from other donors' samples.

This clonotype turned up a few times. The chain is built from TRBV18 and TRBJ2-1; no clear D gene. The germline V and J ends were trimmed by 0 bases and 4 bases, with 22 bases remaining between them. There are 19 residues in the CDR3. The germline gives CDR1 KGHSH, CDR2 LQKENI. The CDR3 loop is CASSPPKGDPARTYNEQFF. The CDR3 DNA is TGTGCCAGCTCACCACCGAAAGGAGACCCGGCCCGTACATACAATGAGCAGTTCTTC. Filled out from reference TRBV18 and TRBJ2-1, the complete variable domain reads NAGVMQNPRHLVRRRGQEARLRCSPMKGHSHVYWYRQLPEEGLKFMVYLQKENIIDESGMPKERFSAEFPKEGPSILRIQQVVRGDSAAYFCASSPPKGDPARTYNEQFFGPGTRLTVL.

This clonotype has more than one count but fewer than ten. V usage is TRBV20-1 and J usage is TRBJ1-5; D ambiguous. Looked up from germline, CDR1 is DFQATT and CDR2 is SNEGSKA (reference sequence). V gave up 0 bases and J gave up 1 base, with 7 bases separating them. The CDR3 runs 14 residues. CDR3 DNA: TGCAGTGCTAGAGATTCAGGCAGCAATCAGCCCCAGCATTTT. Protein sequence: CSARDSGSNQPQHF.

This clonotype came up many times. The genes are TRBV7-2 and TRBJ2-1; TRBD1 aligns across 7 bases. J gave up 8 bases and V 4 bases, and 8 bases lay outside the gene matches. The germline V gene encodes CDR1 SGHTA and CDR2 FQGNSA. The CDR3 consists of 14 residues. The CDR3 coding sequence is TGTGCCAGCAGCTCCACAGGGGCTAGGGATGAGCAGTTCTTC. As protein: CASSSTGARDEQFF.

This clonotype was recorded a few times. The genes are TRBV6-2 or TRBV6-3 and TRBJ2-7, with a weak D call TRBD2 (6 bases). The V end lost 7 bases, the J end lost 2 bases, and 18 bases lay between the germline ends. Germline V gene data show CDR1 as MNHEY and CDR2 as SVGEGT. The CDR3 runs to 15 residues. CDR3 in amino acids: CASNFTAGNPYEQYV. The CDR3 DNA reads TGTGCCAGCAACTTTACGGCGGGGAATCCCTACGAGCAGTACGTC.

V gene TRBV11-1 combines with J gene TRBJ2-1, with D perhaps assigned TRBD1 or TRBD2 (5 bases each). The germline V and J ends were trimmed by 4 bases and 9 bases, with 13 bases remaining between them. CDR3 size: 13 residues. Germline assignment: CDR1 SGHAT and CDR2 FQDESV (reference sequence). The chain's CDR3 is CASSSWDRSEQFF. The CDR3 nucleotides read TGTGCCAGCAGCTCTTGGGACCGCAGTGAGCAGTTCTTC.

The rearrangement uses TRBV5-6 and TRBJ2-7, with 8 bases matching TRBD2. J lost 2 bases, V lost 0 bases, and 10 bases had no gene match. There are 17 residues in the CDR3. CDR1 is SGHDT and CDR2 is YYEEEE in the germline V gene. In DNA form, the CDR3 reads TGTGCCAGCAGCTTGGGTTCGGGACTAGGGACACCCTACGAGCAGTACGTC. It codes for CASSLGSGLGTPYEQYV.

The J gene is TRBJ2-3, the V gene TRBV20-1; weak D call: TRBD2 (6 bases). V was cut by 0 bases and J by 6 bases, with 16 bases left in between. The CDR3 has 15 amino acids. Germline CDR1 DFQATT, CDR2 SNEGSKA (reference sequence). The CDR3 DNA reads TGCAGTGCTAGAGATCCCTTGGCGGGAACCGATACGCAGTATTTT. Encoded protein: CSARDPLAGTDTQYF.

This clonotype was seen at least ten times. The gene calls are TRBV7-9 and TRBJ2-7; no firm D call. V gave up 1 base and J gave up 0 bases, with 7 bases separating them. Germline lookup yields CDR1 SEHNR and CDR2 FQNEAQ (reference sequence). The CDR3 contains 14 residues. In DNA, the CDR3 is TGTGCCAGCAGCTTAGGTTCGACCTCCTACGAGCAGTACTTC. It yields the protein CASSLGSTSYEQYF.

V gene TRBV11-2 combines with J gene TRBJ1-2; D gene unclear. Germline-derived CDR1 and CDR2 are SGHAT and FQNNGV. V was cut by 5 bases and J by 8 bases, with 15 bases left in between. CDR3 length equals 13 residues. CDR3 loop: CASSPRTAEGYTF. For the CDR3, the DNA is TGTGCCAGCAGCCCCCGGACTGCGGAAGGCTACACCTTC.

This clonotype was observed once. V and J are TRBV27 and TRBJ2-6, with 7 bases fitting TRBD1. CDR3 length: 16 amino acids. Germline CDR1 is MNHEY and CDR2 is SMNVEV (reference sequence). The junction had 6 bases not matched to a gene; V was cut back by 7 bases and J by 0 bases. The CDR3 sequence is CASTYRGSSGANVLTF. In DNA form, the CDR3 reads TGTGCCAGCACCTACAGGGGTAGCTCTGGGGCCAACGTCCTGACTTTC.

Turning to this clonotype: One end of the junction is discordant with germline, which a read error may explain. The chain joins TRBV20-1 to TRBJ2-7; tentatively, D is TRBD2 (5 bases). This CDR3 comprises 14 residues. Germline CDR1 is DFQATT and CDR2 is SNEGSKA (reference sequence). The CDR3 loop reads CSARDPPSSYEQYF. The CDR3 DNA sequence: TGCAGTGCTCGAGACCCCCCTAGCAGCTACGAGCAGTACTTC.

The chain uses TRBV28 and TRBJ1-4; D possibly corresponds to TRBD1 (5 bases). The CDR3 consists of 13 residues. Germline-derived CDR1 and CDR2 are MDHEN and SYDVKM. V dropped 6 bases and J dropped 10 bases, with 15 bases sitting between them. CDR3 region: CASRGHITGKLFF. The CDR3 DNA reads TGTGCCAGCAGAGGACACATAACTGGAAAACTGTTTTTT.